This T cell receptor (beta chain) appears in the sequencing data of a study of T-cell memory formation after mild COVID-19. Study findings and constraints: Contracting CD8+ clones were enriched in EMRA, CD4+ mainly in CM and EM. Researchers found some responding clones in pre-infection memory, a sign that cross-reactive memory joined.

This CDR3 region has 12 residues. Germline V gene lookup returns CDR1 SNHLY and CDR2 FYNNEI. The germline V and J ends were trimmed by 6 bases and 8 bases, with 10 bases remaining between them. About this clonotype itself: Its antigen is unidentified.

TCRdb passed the 5' RACE reads through MiXCR, listing each CDR3 protein once. The sample has some 120,000 distinct CDR3 sequences; 16% are singletons. The sequence was obtained from an adult woman who had mild COVID-19 (a few samples of this study predate the infection). Cell type and time point are not known. The chain links TRBV2 to TRBJ1-4, with a possible D match to TRBD1 (6 bases). Input material: PBMCs or a T cell subset sorted from them (not recorded which). CDR3 amino acids: CASRQGGEKLFF. The CDR3 DNA sequence: TGTGCCAGCAGACAGGGTGGGGAAAAACTGTTTTTT.